A selection of T cell receptor beta chains follows, all from one sample in a study of somatic mutations in cytotoxic T cells in rheumatoid arthritis. This table comes from immunoSEQ multiplex PCR, and its TCRdb copy is limited to in-frame clones, with some not included. The sample records more than 10,000 clones, roughly 70% being singletons. What was sequenced was CD8+ T cells sorted from blood. All receptors come from a man in his sixties in good health. Each CDR3 is given without its conserved first and last residue. Part of the rows lack a size; the others show once, few, many or a class for expanded clones.

v_call,j_call,cdr3_length,clone_size,cdr3_aa
TRBV6-4,TRBJ2-3,13,-,ASSDSVDGTDTQY
TRBV2,TRBJ1-5,13,once,ASSEGQDSNQPQH
TRBV28,TRBJ2-1,9,medium-sized,ASSLLDEQF
TRBV27,TRBJ1-2,14,-,ASSLSAGPRSYGYT
TRBV27,TRBJ2-1,12,-,ASSSAGTYNEQF
TRBV2,TRBJ2-2,11,-,ASSRGYTGELF
TRBV30,TRBJ2-3,13,-,AWSVGGSSTDTQY
TRBV6-5,TRBJ1-5,11,-,ASSYRGDQPQH
TRBV7-9,TRBJ2-7,12,-,ASSPSGVGYEQY
TRBV4-3,TRBJ2-1,10,-,ASSQDINEQF
TRBV11-1,TRBJ2-1,11,-,ASSSDLAVEQF